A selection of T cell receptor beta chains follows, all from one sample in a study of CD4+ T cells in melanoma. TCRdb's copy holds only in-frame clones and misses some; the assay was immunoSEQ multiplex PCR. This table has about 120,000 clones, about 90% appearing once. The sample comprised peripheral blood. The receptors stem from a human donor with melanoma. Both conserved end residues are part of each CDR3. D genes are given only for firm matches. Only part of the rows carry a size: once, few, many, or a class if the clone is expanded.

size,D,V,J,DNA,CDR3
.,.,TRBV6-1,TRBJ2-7,TGTGCCAGCAGTGAATTGGCGGCACGGGCTAGCTCCTACGAGCAGTACTTC,CASSELAARASSYEQYF
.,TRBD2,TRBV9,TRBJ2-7,TGTGCCAGCAGCGTAGAGGCGGGGGAAAGGGACGAGCAGTACTTC,CASSVEAGERDEQYF
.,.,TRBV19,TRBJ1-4,TGTGCCAGTAGTTCCTCTCGGTCTCGTGAAAAACTGTTTTTT,CASSSSRSREKLFF
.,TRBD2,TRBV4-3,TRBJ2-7,TGCGCCAGCAGCCAAGGACTAGCGGGGATTAGCTACGAGCAGTACTTC,CASSQGLAGISYEQYF
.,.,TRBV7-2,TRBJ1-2,TGTGCCAGCAGCATTAGACAGGCAGGTGGCTACACCTTC,CASSIRQAGGYTF
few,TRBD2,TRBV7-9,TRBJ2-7,TGTGCCAGCAGCCCCCCCGGGACTAGTTCCTACGAGCAGTACTTC,CASSPPGTSSYEQYF
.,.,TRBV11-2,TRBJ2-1,TGTGCCAGCAGCCCTCTCTTGGGAGCCATCAATGAGCAGTTCTTC,CASSPLLGAINEQFF
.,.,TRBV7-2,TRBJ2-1,TGTGCCAGCAGCTTCTACGACAATGAGCAGTTCTTC,CASSFYDNEQFF
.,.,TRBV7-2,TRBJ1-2,TGTGCCAGCAGCCCCGCCCGGACAGTCTATGGCTACACCTTC,CASSPARTVYGYTF
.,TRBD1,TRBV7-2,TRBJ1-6,TGTGCCAGCAGCCCAGGGGACAGGGCTAATTCACCCCTCCACTTT,CASSPGDRANSPLHF
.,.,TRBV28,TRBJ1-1,TGTGCCAGCAGACGGAACAGGGCCATCACTGAAGCTTTCTTT,CASRRNRAITEAFF
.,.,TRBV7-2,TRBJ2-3,TGTGCCAGCAGCTTAGTGGTGGGACCCACAGATACGCAGTATTTT,CASSLVVGPTDTQYF
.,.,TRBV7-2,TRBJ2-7,TGTGCCAGCAGCTTAGCGAGGACGGTGTTTCTTCAAGAGCAGTACTTC,CASSLARTVFLQEQYF
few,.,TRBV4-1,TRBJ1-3,TGCGCCAGCAGCCAAGATGGGGGAGGGTTAGGAAACACCATATATTTT,CASSQDGGGLGNTIYF
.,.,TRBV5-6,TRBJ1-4,TGTGCCAGCAGGAGGGGGGCCTGGGATGAAAAACTGTTTTTT,CASRRGAWDEKLFF
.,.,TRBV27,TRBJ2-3,TGTGCCAGCAGTGCTACAGGTACTAGCACAGATACGCAGTATTTT,CASSATGTSTDTQYF
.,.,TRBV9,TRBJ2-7,TGTGCCAGCAGCGTAGATCAGGGCACCTACGAGCAGTACTTC,CASSVDQGTYEQYF
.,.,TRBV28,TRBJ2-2,TGTGCCAGCCGCCGGGGGAGTTCCGACACCGGGGAGCTGTTTTTT,CASRRGSSDTGELFF
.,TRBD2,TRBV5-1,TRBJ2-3,TGCGCCAGCAGCTTGGAAGGACTAGCGGGAGATACGCAGTATTTT,CASSLEGLAGDTQYF
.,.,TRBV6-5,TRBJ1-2,TGTGCCAGCAGCCCGGGACGGAACTATGGCTACACCTTC,CASSPGRNYGYTF
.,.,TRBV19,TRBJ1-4,TGTGCCAGTAGTGAGGGCAGGAACGAAAAACTGTTTTTT,CASSEGRNEKLFF
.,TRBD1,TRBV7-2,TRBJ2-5,TGTGCCAGCAGCTCTCCGGGACAGGGGAGGGAGACCCAGTACTTC,CASSSPGQGRETQYF
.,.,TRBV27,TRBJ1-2,TGTGCCAGCAGACCCGGGTCCCACGGGGACTATGGCTACACCTTC,CASRPGSHGDYGYTF
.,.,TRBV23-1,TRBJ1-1,TGCGCCAGCAGTCAATCGACCCCGAACACTGAAGCTTTCTTT,CASSQSTPNTEAFF
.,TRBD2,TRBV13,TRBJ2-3,TGTGCCAGCAGCTTAGTCCAAGTTGGATCTAGCGGGAGAACAGATACGCAGTATTTT,CASSLVQVGSSGRTDTQYF
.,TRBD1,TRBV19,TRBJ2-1,TGTGCCAGTAGCGGACAGGGTTCGGGTGAGCAGTTCTTC,CASSGQGSGEQFF
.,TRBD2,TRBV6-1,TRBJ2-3,TGTGCCAGCAGTGAAGTAGCGGGGGACTTAGATACGCAGTATTTT,CASSEVAGDLDTQYF
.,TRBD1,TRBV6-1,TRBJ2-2,TGTGCCAGCGGAGGTTTAGGACAGGCGGCCGGGGAGCTGTTTTTT,CASGGLGQAAGELFF
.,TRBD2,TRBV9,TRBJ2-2,TGTGCCAGCACCAGAGGGGAGGGGATAGCCGGGGAGCTGTTTTTT,CASTRGEGIAGELFF
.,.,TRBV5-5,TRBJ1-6,TGTGCCAGCAGCTTACCCGGACATTGGGCGAGCTCCTATAATTCACCCCTCCACTTT,CASSLPGHWASSYNSPLHF
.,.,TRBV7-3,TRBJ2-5,TGTGCCAGCAGCCACCCTTCTGCGGAGCCCCAAGAGACCCAGTACTTC,CASSHPSAEPQETQYF
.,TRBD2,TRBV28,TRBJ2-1,TGTGCCAGCTCCAGGACTAGCGTCTACAATGAGCAGTTCTTC,CASSRTSVYNEQFF
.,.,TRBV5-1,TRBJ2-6,TGCGCCAGCAGCGGTACGATGGGGGCCAACGTCCTGACTTTC,CASSGTMGANVLTF
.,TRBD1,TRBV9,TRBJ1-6,TGTGCCAGCAGCCCCAGGGGGAGCTCCTATAATTCACCCCTCCACTTT,CASSPRGSSYNSPLHF
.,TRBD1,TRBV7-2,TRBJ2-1,TGTGCCAGCAGCAGACGTTCCGGGACAGGGGGCAATGAGCAGTTCTTC,CASSRRSGTGGNEQFF
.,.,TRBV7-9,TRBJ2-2,TGTGCCAGCCGTTCGGGGCAGACCCACACCGGGGAGCTGTTTTTT,CASRSGQTHTGELFF
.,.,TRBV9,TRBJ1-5,TGTGCCAGCAGCGTACAGCCTGATCAGCCCCAGCATTTT,CASSVQPDQPQHF
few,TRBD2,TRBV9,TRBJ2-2,TGTGCCAGCAGCGCCCAAGGACTAGCTGCTACCGGGGAGCTGTTTTTT,CASSAQGLAATGELFF
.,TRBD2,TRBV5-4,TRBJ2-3,TGTGCCAGCACCTTAGCGGGAAGCACAGATACGCAGTATTTT,CASTLAGSTDTQYF
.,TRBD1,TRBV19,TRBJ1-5,TGTGCCAGTAGTATAGACCCCAGGACAGGACGAAATCAGCCCCAGCATTTT,CASSIDPRTGRNQPQHF
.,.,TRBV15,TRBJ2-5,TGTGCCACCAGCAGTTTCCGGGACCAAGAGACCCAGTACTTC,CATSSFRDQETQYF
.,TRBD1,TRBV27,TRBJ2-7,TGTGCCAGCAGTAACACCCACCGGGACAGGACCTTGGAGCAGTACTTC,CASSNTHRDRTLEQYF
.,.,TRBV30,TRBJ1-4,TGTGCCTGGAGTGTGACTAGGGGTAATGAAAAACTGTTTTTT,CAWSVTRGNEKLFF
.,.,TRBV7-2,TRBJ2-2,TGTGCCAGCAGCCCAGGCACCACCCCTAGGGAGCTGTTTTTT,CASSPGTTPRELFF
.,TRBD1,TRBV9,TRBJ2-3,TGTGCCAGCAGCGTAGGGGAGGGACAGGGGGTCGGTACGCAGTATTTT,CASSVGEGQGVGTQYF
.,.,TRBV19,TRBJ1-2,TGTGCCAGTAGTAGCGTGGGTGGTAACTATGGCTACACCTTC,CASSSVGGNYGYTF
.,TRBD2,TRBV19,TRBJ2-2,TGTGCCAGTAGTATAGGCGGGGGCACCGGGGAGCTGTTTTTT,CASSIGGGTGELFF
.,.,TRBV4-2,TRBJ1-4,TGTGCCAGCAGCCAAGACAGAGGCCGCAATAGGGAAAAACTGTTTTTT,CASSQDRGRNREKLFF